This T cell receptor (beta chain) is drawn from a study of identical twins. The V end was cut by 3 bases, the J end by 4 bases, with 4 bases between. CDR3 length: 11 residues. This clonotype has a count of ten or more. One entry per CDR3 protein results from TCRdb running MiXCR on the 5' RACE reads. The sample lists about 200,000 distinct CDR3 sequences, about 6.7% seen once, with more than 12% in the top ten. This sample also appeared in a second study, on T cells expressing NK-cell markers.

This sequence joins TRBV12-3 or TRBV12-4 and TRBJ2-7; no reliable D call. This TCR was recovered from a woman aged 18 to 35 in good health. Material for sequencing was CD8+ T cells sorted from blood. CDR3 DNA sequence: TGTGCCAGCAGTTTCTTGTACGAGCAGTACTTC. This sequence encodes CASSFLYEQYF.